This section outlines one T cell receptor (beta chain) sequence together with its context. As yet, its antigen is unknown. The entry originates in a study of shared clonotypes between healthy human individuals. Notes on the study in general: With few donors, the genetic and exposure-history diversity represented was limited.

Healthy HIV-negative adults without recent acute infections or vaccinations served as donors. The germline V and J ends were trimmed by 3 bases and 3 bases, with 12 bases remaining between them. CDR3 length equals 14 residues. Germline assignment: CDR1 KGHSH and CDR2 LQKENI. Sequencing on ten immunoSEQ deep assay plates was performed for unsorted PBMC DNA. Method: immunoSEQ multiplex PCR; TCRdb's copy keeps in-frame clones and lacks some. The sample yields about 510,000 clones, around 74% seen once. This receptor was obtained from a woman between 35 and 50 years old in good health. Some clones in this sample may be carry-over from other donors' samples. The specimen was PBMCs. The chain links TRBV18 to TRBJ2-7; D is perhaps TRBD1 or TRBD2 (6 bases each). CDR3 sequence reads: CASSPAGHNYEQYF. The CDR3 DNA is TGTGCCAGCTCACCCGCGGGACACAACTACGAGCAGTACTTC. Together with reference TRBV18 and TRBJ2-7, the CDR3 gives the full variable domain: NAGVMQNPRHLVRRRGQEARLRCSPMKGHSHVYWYRQLPEEGLKFMVYLQKENIIDESGMPKERFSAEFPKEGPSILRIQQVVRGDSAAYFCASSPAGHNYEQYFGPGTRLTVT.